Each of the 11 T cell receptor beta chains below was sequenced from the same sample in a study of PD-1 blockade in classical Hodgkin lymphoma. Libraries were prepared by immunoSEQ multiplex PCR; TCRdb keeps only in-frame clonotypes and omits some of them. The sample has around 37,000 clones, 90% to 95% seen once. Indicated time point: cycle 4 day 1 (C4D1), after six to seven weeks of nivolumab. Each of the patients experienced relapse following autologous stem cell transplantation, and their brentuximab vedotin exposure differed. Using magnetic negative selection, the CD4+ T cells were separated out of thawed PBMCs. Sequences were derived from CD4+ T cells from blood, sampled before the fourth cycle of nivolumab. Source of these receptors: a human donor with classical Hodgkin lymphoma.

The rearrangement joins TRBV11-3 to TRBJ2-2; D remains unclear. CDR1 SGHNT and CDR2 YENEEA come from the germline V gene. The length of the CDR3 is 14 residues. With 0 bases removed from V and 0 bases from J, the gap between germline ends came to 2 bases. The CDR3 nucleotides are TGTGCCAGCAGCTTAGAGGCGAACACCGGGGAGCTGTTTTTT. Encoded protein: CASSLEANTGELFF. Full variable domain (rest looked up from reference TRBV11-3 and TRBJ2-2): EAGVVQSPRYKIIEKKQPVAFWCNPISGHNTLYWYLQNLGQGPELLIRYENEEAVDDSQLPKDRFSAERLKGVDSTLKIQPAELGDSAVYLCASSLEANTGELFFGEGSRLTVL.

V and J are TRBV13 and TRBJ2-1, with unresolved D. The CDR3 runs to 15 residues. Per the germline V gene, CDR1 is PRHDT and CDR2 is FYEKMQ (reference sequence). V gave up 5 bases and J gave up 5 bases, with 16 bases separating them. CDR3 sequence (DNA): TGTGCCAGCAGCCGTAGCTTACCTGCGGACAATGAGCAGTTCTTC. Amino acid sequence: CASSRSLPADNEQFF.

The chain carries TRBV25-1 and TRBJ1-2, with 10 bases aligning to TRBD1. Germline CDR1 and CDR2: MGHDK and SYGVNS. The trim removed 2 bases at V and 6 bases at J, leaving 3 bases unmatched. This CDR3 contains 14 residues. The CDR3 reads CASSEVGQGNGYTF. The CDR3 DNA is TGTGCCAGCAGTGAAGTGGGACAGGGGAATGGCTACACCTTC.

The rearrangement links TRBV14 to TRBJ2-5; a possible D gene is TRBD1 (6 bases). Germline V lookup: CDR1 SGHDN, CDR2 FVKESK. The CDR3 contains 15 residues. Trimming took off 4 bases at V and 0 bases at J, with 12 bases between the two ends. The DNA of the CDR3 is TGTGCCAGCAGCCCCGGGACAACGTACCAAGAGACCCAGTACTTC. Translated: CASSPGTTYQETQYF.

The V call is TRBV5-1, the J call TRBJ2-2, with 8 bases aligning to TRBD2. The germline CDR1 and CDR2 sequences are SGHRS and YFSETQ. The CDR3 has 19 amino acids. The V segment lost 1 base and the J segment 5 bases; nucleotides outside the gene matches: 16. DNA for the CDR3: TGCGCCAGCAGCTTGAGTATCTTGGGACTAGGGTCGGGGACCGGGGAGCTGTTTTTT. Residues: CASSLSILGLGSGTGELFF. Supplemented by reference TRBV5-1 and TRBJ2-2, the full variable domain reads KAGVTQTPRYLIKTRGQQVTLSCSPISGHRSVSWYQQTPGQGLQFLFEYFSETQRNKGNFPGRFSGRQFSNSRSEMNVSTLELGDSALYLCASSLSILGLGSGTGELFFGEGSRLTVL.

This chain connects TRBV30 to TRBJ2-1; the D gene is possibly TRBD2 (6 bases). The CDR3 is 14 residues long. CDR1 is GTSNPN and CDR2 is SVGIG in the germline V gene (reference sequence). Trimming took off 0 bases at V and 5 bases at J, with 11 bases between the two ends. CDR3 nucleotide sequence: TGTGCCTGGAGTGTACTAGGACTACACAATGAGCAGTTCTTC. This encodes CAWSVLGLHNEQFF.

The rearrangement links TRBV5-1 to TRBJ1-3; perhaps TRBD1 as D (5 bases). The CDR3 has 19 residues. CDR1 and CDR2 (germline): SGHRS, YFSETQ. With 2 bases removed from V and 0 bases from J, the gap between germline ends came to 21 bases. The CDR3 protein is CASSFGWGITTGSGNTIYF. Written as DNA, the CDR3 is TGCGCCAGCAGCTTTGGGTGGGGGATCACAACGGGCTCTGGAAACACCATATATTTT.

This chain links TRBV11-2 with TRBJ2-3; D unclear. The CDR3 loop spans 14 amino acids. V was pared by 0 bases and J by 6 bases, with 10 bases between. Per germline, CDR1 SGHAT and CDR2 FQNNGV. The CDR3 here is CASSLDGLGDTQYF. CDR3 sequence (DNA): TGTGCCAGCAGCTTAGATGGCCTAGGGGATACGCAGTATTTT.

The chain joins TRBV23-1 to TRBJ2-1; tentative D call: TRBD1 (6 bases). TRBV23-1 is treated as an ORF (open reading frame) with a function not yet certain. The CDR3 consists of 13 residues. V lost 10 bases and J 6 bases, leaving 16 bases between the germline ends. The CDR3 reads CANHRALFNEQFF. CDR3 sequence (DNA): TGCGCCAACCACAGGGCCTTGTTCAATGAGCAGTTCTTC.

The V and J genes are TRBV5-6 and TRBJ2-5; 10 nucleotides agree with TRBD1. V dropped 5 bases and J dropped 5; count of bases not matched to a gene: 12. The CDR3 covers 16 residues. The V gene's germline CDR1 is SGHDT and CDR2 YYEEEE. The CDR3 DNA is TGTGCCAGCAGTAATCCGGGACAGGGGATCGGCGAGACCCAGTACTTC. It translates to CASSNPGQGIGETQYF. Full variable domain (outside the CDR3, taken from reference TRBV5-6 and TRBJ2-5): DAGVTQSPTHLIKTRGQQVTLRCSPKSGHDTVSWYQQALGQGPQFIFQYYEEEERQRGNFPDRFSGHQFPNYSSELNVNALLLGDSALYLCASSNPGQGIGETQYFGPGTRLLVL.

DNA for the CDR3: TGTGCCAGCAGTAACACCGGGACAGGGAGGAATGAGCAGTTCTTC. Protein: CASSNTGTGRNEQFF. This chain connects TRBV28 to TRBJ2-1, with 9 bases lining up with TRBD1. The CDR3 consists of 15 residues. Looked up from germline, CDR1 is MDHEN and CDR2 is SYDVKM. The V and J ends lost 5 bases and 7 bases, in that order; junction bases with no gene match: 9.